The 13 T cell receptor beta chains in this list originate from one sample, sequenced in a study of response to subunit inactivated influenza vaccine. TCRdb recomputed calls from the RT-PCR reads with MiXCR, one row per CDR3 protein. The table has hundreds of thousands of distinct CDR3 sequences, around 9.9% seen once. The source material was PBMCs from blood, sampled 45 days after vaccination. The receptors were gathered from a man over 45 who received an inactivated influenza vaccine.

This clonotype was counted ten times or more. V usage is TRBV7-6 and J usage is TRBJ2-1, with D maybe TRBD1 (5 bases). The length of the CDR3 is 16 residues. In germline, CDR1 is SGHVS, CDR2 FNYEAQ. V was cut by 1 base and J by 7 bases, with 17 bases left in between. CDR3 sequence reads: CASSLESSRASNEQFF. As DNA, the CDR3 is TGTGCCAGCAGCTTAGAATCCTCCAGGGCCAGTAATGAGCAGTTCTTC. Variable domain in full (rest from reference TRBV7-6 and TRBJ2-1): GAGVSQSPRYKVTKRGQDVALRCDPISGHVSLYWYRQALGQGPEFLTYFNYEAQQDKSGLPNDRFSAERPEGSISTLTIQRTEQRDSAMYRCASSLESSRASNEQFFGPGTRLTVL.

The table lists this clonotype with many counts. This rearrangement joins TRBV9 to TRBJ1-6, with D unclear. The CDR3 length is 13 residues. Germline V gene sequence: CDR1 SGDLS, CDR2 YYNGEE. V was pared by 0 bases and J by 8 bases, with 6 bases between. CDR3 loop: CASSVAIDSPLHF. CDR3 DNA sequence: TGTGCCAGCAGCGTAGCTATTGATTCACCCCTCCACTTT. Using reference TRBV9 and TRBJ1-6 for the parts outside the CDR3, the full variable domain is DSGVTQTPKHLITATGQRVTLRCSPRSGDLSVYWYQQSLDQGLQFLIQYYNGEERAKGNILERFSAQQFPDLHSELNLSSLELGDSALYFCASSVAIDSPLHFGNGTRLTVT.

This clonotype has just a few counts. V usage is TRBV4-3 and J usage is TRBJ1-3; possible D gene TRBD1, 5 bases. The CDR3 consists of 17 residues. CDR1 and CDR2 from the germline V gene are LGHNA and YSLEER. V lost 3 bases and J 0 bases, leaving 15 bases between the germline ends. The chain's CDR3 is CASSHRAGPFSGNTIYF. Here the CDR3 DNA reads TGCGCCAGCAGCCATAGAGCGGGACCGTTCTCTGGAAACACCATATATTTT.

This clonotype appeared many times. The chain's CDR3 is CASSLDGRDNEQFF. The CDR3 DNA reads as TGCGCCAGCAGCTTGGATGGCAGGGACAATGAGCAGTTCTTC. V gene TRBV5-1 combines with J gene TRBJ2-1, with D perhaps TRBD1 (5 bases). Trimming removed 0 bases from V and 5 bases from J, with 9 bases in between. This CDR3 spans 14 amino acids. Germline V gives CDR1 SGHRS, CDR2 YFSETQ.

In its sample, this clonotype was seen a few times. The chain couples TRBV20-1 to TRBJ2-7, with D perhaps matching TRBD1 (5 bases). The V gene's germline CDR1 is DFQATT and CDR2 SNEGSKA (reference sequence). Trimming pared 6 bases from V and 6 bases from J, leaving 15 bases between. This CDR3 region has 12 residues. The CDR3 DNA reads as TGCAGTGCCTCAGACGCAGGGCCCGAGCAGTACTTC. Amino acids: CSASDAGPEQYF.

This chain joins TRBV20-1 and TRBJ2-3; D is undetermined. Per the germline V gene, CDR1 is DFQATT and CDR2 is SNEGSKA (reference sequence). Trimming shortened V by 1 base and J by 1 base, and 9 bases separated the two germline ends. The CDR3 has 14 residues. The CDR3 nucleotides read TGCAGTGCTAGAGGGTTGTCCCGCACAGATACGCAGTATTTT. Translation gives CSARGLSRTDTQYF.

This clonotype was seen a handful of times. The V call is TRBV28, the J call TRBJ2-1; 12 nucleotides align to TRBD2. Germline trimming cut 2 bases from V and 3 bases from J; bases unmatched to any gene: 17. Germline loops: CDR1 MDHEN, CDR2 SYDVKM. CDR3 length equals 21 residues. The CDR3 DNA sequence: TGTGCCAGCAGTTTACGTTCGCGGGTTCTAGCGGGAGGGCCCGGCTACAATGAGCAGTTCTTC. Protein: CASSLRSRVLAGGPGYNEQFF.

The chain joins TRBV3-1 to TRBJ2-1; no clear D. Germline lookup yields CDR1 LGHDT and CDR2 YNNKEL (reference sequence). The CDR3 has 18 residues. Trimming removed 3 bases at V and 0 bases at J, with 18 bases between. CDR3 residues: CASSHRSGQLSSYNEQFF. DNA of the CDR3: TGTGCCAGCAGCCATCGGAGTGGGCAGCTGAGCTCCTACAATGAGCAGTTCTTC.

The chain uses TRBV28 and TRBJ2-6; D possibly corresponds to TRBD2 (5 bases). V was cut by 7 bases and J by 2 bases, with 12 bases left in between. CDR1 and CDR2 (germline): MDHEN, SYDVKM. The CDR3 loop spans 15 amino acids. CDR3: CASNRGETGANVLTF. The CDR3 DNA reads TGTGCCAGCAACCGGGGTGAGACTGGGGCCAACGTCCTGACTTTC.

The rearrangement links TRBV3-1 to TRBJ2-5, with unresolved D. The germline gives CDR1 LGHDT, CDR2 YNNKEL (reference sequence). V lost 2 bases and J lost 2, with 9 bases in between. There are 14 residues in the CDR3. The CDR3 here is CASSQSETQETQYF. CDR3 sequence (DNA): TGTGCCAGCAGCCAATCCGAAACGCAAGAGACCCAGTACTTC.

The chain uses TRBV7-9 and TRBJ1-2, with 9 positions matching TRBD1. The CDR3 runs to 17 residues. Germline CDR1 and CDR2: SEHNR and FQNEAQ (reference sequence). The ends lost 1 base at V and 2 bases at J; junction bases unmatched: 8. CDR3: CASSLGLSGTGNYGYTF. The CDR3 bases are TGTGCCAGCAGCTTAGGGCTCAGCGGGACAGGGAACTATGGCTACACCTTC.

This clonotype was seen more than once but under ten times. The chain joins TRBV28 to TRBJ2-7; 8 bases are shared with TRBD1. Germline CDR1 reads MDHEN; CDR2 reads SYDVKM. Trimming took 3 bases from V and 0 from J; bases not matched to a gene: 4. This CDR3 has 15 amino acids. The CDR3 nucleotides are TGTGCCAGCAGTTTCACAGGGGGGAGCTCCTACGAGCAGTACTTC. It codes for CASSFTGGSSYEQYF.

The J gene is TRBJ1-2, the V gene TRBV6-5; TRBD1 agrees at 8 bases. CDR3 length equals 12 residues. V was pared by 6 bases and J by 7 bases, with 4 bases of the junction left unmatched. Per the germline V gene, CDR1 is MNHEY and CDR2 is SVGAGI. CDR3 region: CASRTGVGGYTF. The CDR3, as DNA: TGTGCCAGCAGGACAGGGGTCGGTGGCTACACCTTC.